Listed below are T cell receptor beta chains from one sample, sequenced in a study of T-cell reconstitution after alpha-beta-depleted transplantation in children. TCRdb used MiXCR to reprocess the PCR reads, holding one entry per CDR3 protein. The sample includes fewer than 550,000 distinct CDR3 sequences, roughly 10% of them seen just once. The sequencing used PBMCs, collected before TCRalphabeta/CD19-depleted stem cell transplant. The receptors stem from a child aged 2-15 years with inherited bone marrow failure, due to receive a stem cell transplant. The CDR3 runs from the conserved cysteine through the conserved F or W. The D gene is left open where the match is weak. Only part of the rows carry a size: once, few, many, or a class if the clone is expanded.

v_gene: TRBV7-2
abundance: -
d_gene: -
j_gene: TRBJ1-5
CDR3nt: TGTGCCAGCAGCTTAGGAGGGTCCCCTTATAGCAATCAGCCCCAGCATTTT
CDR3aa: CASSLGGSPYSNQPQHF

v_gene: TRBV15
abundance: many
d_gene: -
j_gene: TRBJ1-3
CDR3nt: TGTGCCACCAGTACCTTCTTGCACTCTGGAAACACCATATATTTT
CDR3aa: CATSTFLHSGNTIYF

v_gene: TRBV15
abundance: many
d_gene: TRBD1
j_gene: TRBJ1-1
CDR3nt: TGTGCCACCAGCAGAGACCCTGGACAGGGCACTGAAGCTTTCTTT
CDR3aa: CATSRDPGQGTEAFF

v_gene: TRBV15
abundance: many
d_gene: -
j_gene: TRBJ2-7
CDR3nt: TGTGCCACCAGCAGAGAGCGAGGGGGTGAGGGGACCTACGAGCAGTACTTC
CDR3aa: CATSRERGGEGTYEQYF

v_gene: TRBV27
abundance: many
d_gene: -
j_gene: TRBJ1-6
CDR3nt: TGTGCCAGCAGTTTATCGGGACGGGCGCCCGTCCTCCACTTT
CDR3aa: CASSLSGRAPVLHF

v_gene: TRBV20-1
abundance: few
d_gene: -
j_gene: TRBJ1-4
CDR3nt: TGCAGTGCTAGAGATGTGAGCGAAAAACTGTTTTTT
CDR3aa: CSARDVSEKLFF

v_gene: TRBV27
abundance: -
d_gene: TRBD1
j_gene: TRBJ2-2
CDR3nt: TGTGCCAGCAAGTCGGGACAGGGGGTTTCCGGGGAGCTGTTTTTT
CDR3aa: CASKSGQGVSGELFF

v_gene: TRBV20-1
abundance: many
d_gene: -
j_gene: TRBJ2-1
CDR3nt: TGCAGTGCTATGGGGGGCGCGGGATACAATGAGCAGTTCTTC
CDR3aa: CSAMGGAGYNEQFF

v_gene: TRBV6-2/TRBV6-3
abundance: -
d_gene: TRBD2
j_gene: TRBJ2-5
CDR3nt: TGTGCCAGCAAAACGTTCGAACTACTAGCGGGAGAAGAGACCCAGTACTTC
CDR3aa: CASKTFELLAGEETQYF

v_gene: TRBV28
abundance: few
d_gene: -
j_gene: TRBJ2-1
CDR3nt: TGTGCCAGCATCCGGGGTGACAGTTGGGGCTACAATGAGCAGTTCTTC
CDR3aa: CASIRGDSWGYNEQFF

v_gene: TRBV29-1
abundance: many
d_gene: -
j_gene: TRBJ2-7
CDR3nt: TGCAGCGTTGAGGGCATTTCCAACGAGCAGTACTTC
CDR3aa: CSVEGISNEQYF